Following are 16 T cell receptor beta chains from one sample sequenced in a study of blood T cell repertoires in COVID-19. Profiled with immunoSEQ multiplex PCR; TCRdb holds only in-frame clones, not every one. The repertoire consists of 50,000 or so clones, with 85% to 90% occurring once and the leading ten covering roughly 16%. The material sequenced was peripheral blood. These receptors all come from a human donor in a cohort sampled during active COVID-19.

The chain links TRBV7-2 to TRBJ2-2; a possible D gene is TRBD2 (5 bases). Germline CDR1 SGHTA, CDR2 FQGNSA. The CDR3 runs 15 residues. V was shortened by 3 bases and J by 5 bases, with 13 bases between the two germline ends. The DNA for the CDR3 is TGTGCCAGCAGCTTGCGTCCGTCGGGAACCGGGGAGCTGTTTTTT. Translation gives CASSLRPSGTGELFF.

The rearrangement links TRBV13 to TRBJ2-7, with D hard to call. Germline V gene data show CDR1 as PRHDT and CDR2 as FYEKMQ (reference sequence). The CDR3 loop spans 13 amino acids. Trimming pared 5 bases from V and 2 bases from J, leaving 10 bases between. As DNA, the CDR3 is TGTGCCAGCAGCCGCGGCACCCCCTACGAGCAGTACTTC. Amino acid sequence: CASSRGTPYEQYF.

The rearrangement joins TRBV7-2 to TRBJ1-5; TRBD1 is a possible D gene (5 bases). The CDR3 runs to 16 residues. From germline, CDR1 is SGHTA and CDR2 FQGNSA. Between the trimmed V and J ends, which lost 1 base and 3 bases, there was a span of 13 bases. The CDR3, as DNA: TGTGCCAGCAGCTTAGGGGGATTCAGGGACAATCAGCCCCAGCATTTT. It is translated as CASSLGGFRDNQPQHF.

The V and J genes are TRBV5-1 and TRBJ1-5; perhaps TRBD1 as D (5 bases). V was shortened by 4 bases and J by 4 bases, with 12 bases between the two germline ends. Germline lookup yields CDR1 SGHRS and CDR2 YFSETQ. The CDR3 totals 14 residues. CDR3 DNA: TGCGCCAGCAGCCCCCGGGGGGGAAATCAGCCCCAGCATTTT. Translation: CASSPRGGNQPQHF.

The genes are TRBV7-9 and TRBJ2-7; D perhaps matches TRBD2 (5 bases). The V gene lost 5 bases and the J gene lost 6 bases, with 8 bases spanning the gap. Germline V gene lookup returns CDR1 SEHNR and CDR2 FQNEAQ (reference sequence). The CDR3 is made up of 11 amino acids. CDR3 loop: CASSLRGEQYF. CDR3 DNA sequence: TGTGCCAGCAGCCTACGGGGCGAGCAGTACTTC.

J is TRBJ1-5 and V is TRBV21-1; whether TRBD1, the table's D call, matches the DNA was not checked. TRBV21-1 constitutes a pseudogene. The length of the CDR3 is 14 residues. The CDR3 nucleotides are TGTGCCAGCATCGGACAACTTAGCAATCAGCCCCAGCATTTT. Residues: CASIGQLSNQPQHF.

V and J are TRBV19 and TRBJ2-3, with D perhaps matching TRBD1 (6 bases). V was shortened by 5 bases and J by 4 bases, with 16 bases between the two germline ends. Germline values: CDR1 LNHDA, CDR2 SQIVND (reference sequence). The CDR3 runs 15 residues. CDR3 DNA: TGTGCCAGTAGTCGTTGGGCAGGGGAGCCAGATACGCAGTATTTT. Its protein is CASSRWAGEPDTQYF. The full variable domain, completed using reference TRBV19 and TRBJ2-3, is DGGITQSPKYLFRKEGQNVTLSCEQNLNHDAMYWYRQDPGQGLRLIYYSQIVNDFQKGDIAEGYSVSREKKESFPLTVTSAQKNPTAFYLCASSRWAGEPDTQYFGPGTRLTVL.

The V call is TRBV6-5, the J call TRBJ2-7; D is uncertain. V shed 6 bases and J shed 3 bases, with 9 bases lying between them. The CDR3 covers 12 residues. The V gene's germline CDR1 is MNHEY and CDR2 SVGAGI. In DNA form, the CDR3 reads TGTGCCAGCAGCTACCAGAACTACGAGCAGTACTTC. Encoded protein: CASSYQNYEQYF.

The CDR3, as DNA: TGTGCCAGCAGACCTCCCCCCGGGACAGGGTCCGATACGCAGTATTTT. It is translated as CASRPPPGTGSDTQYF. The chain joins TRBV28 to TRBJ2-3, with 9 bases lining up with TRBD1. With V trimmed by 6 bases and J by 6 bases, 13 bases remained unmatched. The CDR3 has 16 residues. The germline gives CDR1 MDHEN, CDR2 SYDVKM.

The chain links TRBV5-1 to TRBJ1-2, with 7 positions matching TRBD1. Germline trimming cut 0 bases from V and 5 bases from J; bases unmatched to any gene: 4. This CDR3 spans 14 amino acids. Germline V gene data show CDR1 as SGHRS and CDR2 as YFSETQ. The CDR3 nucleotides are TGCGCCAGCAGCTTGGAGGCAGGGGGATATGGCTACACCTTC. Its translation: CASSLEAGGYGYTF.

Only one count was recorded for this clone. The CDR3 DNA is TGTGCCAGCAACCAGGGCTCACCTGGAAACACCATATATTTT. Translated: CASNQGSPGNTIYF. The chain is built from TRBV6-5 and TRBJ1-3; possible D gene TRBD1, 5 bases. The CDR3 has 14 amino acids. Trimming shortened V by 7 bases and J by 2 bases, and 12 bases separated the two germline ends. Germline CDR1 is MNHEY and CDR2 is SVGAGI.

J is TRBJ2-7 and V is TRBV5-6, with 12 bases aligning to TRBD1. The trim removed 0 bases at V and 4 bases at J, leaving 5 bases unmatched. Germline V lookup: CDR1 SGHDT, CDR2 YYEEEE. The CDR3 is 16 residues long. The CDR3 nucleotides read TGTGCCAGCAGCTTGGGGAGGGGACAGGGGGCTTACGAGCAGTACTTC. Its protein product is CASSLGRGQGAYEQYF.

This clone was observed a few times. V usage is TRBV18 and J usage is TRBJ2-2, with TRBD2 as a possible D gene (5 bases). Trimming removed 3 bases at V and 3 bases at J, with 11 bases between. This CDR3 region has 15 residues. CDR1 and CDR2 (germline): KGHSH, LQKENI. The CDR3 here is CASSPSTRDTGELFF. CDR3 nucleotides: TGTGCCAGCTCACCGAGCACGCGGGACACCGGGGAGCTGTTTTTT.

The chain joins TRBV30 to TRBJ1-5; D is possibly TRBD1 (5 bases). This CDR3 is 14 amino acids long. Germline loops: CDR1 GTSNPN, CDR2 SVGIG (reference sequence). V dropped 2 bases and J dropped 4 bases, with 12 bases sitting between them. CDR3 sequence: CAWSPDSGNQPQHF. The CDR3 DNA sequence: TGTGCCTGGAGTCCTGACAGTGGAAATCAGCCCCAGCATTTT.

The CDR3 sequence: CASLESYGYTF. The CDR3, as DNA: TGTGCCAGCCTGGAGAGTTATGGCTACACCTTC. This rearrangement joins TRBV28 to TRBJ1-2, with D hard to call. Germline CDR1 MDHEN, CDR2 SYDVKM. The CDR3 loop spans 11 amino acids. V was shortened by 8 bases and J by 5 bases, with 9 bases between the two germline ends.

This clone was observed a handful of times. The chain employs TRBV5-5 and TRBJ1-6; 8 nucleotides align to TRBD1. The V and J ends lost 2 bases and 10 bases, in that order; junction bases with no gene match: 11. Germline V gene lookup returns CDR1 SGHKS and CDR2 YYEKEE (reference sequence). This CDR3 is 16 amino acids long. CDR3 in DNA: TGTGCCAGCAGCTTACTCCGGGACAGGAGTTCATCACCCCTCCACTTT. This codes for CASSLLRDRSSSPLHF.